This T cell receptor beta chain stems from a study of radiotherapy plus CTLA-4 blockade in lung cancer. Study-level findings and limits: In blood, after radiotherapy plus ipilimumab, tumor-derived TCR clones expanded.

Focal radiation and CTLA-4 blockade (ipilimumab) were tested in chemo-refractory metastatic non-small-cell lung cancer patients. Method: immunoSEQ multiplex PCR; TCRdb's copy keeps in-frame clones and lacks some. Of approximately 90,000 clones listed, 83% are singletons. Trimming removed 1 base at V and 5 bases at J, with 14 bases between. From germline, CDR1 is GTSNPN and CDR2 SVGIG (reference sequence). The CDR3 extends over 14 amino acids. On this clone itself: As yet, its antigen is unknown.

Sequencing used peripheral blood, obtained from a patient treated with radiotherapy plus ipilimumab. The chain uses TRBV30 and TRBJ1-2, with D possibly matching TRBD1 (5 bases). This sequence was found in a human donor with non-small cell lung cancer who had stable disease on radiotherapy plus ipilimumab. CDR3: CAWSEGRVGYGYTF. CDR3 DNA sequence: TGTGCCTGGAGTGAGGGCAGGGTAGGATATGGCTACACCTTC.